This passage covers 23 T cell receptor beta chains from one sample sequenced in a study of blood T cell repertoires in COVID-19. Assay: immunoSEQ multiplex PCR; the TCRdb copy retains only in-frame clones and omits some. The sample contains approximately 300,000 clones, about nine tenths of which appear only once. Sequencing was carried out using PBMCs or T cells enriched from blood (not recorded which). All receptors derive from a young man who had recovered from COVID-19.

V usage is TRBV28 and J usage is TRBJ1-1; 8 bases align to TRBD1. Trimming took 3 bases from V and 7 from J; bases not matched to a gene: 7. CDR1 is MDHEN, CDR2 SYDVKM, per germline. The CDR3 spans 14 residues. The DNA of the CDR3 is TGTGCCAGCAGTTTCATCAGGGGGCGAAGTGAAGCTTTCTTT. The encoded protein is CASSFIRGRSEAFF.

This chain links TRBV5-8 with TRBJ1-5; no firm D call. V was cut by 4 bases and J by 7 bases, with 18 bases left in between. Per germline, CDR1 SGHTS and CDR2 YDEGEE. The CDR3 extends over 15 amino acids. The CDR3 DNA follows: TGTGCCAGCAGCCCCGGAGGTCGGGGAGGACAGCCCCAGCATTTT. Translating it yields CASSPGGRGGQPQHF.

This rearrangement joins TRBV7-9 to TRBJ2-2; the D is unclear. CDR3 size: 16 residues. V was trimmed by 1 base and J by 1 base, leaving 10 bases between them. Germline CDR1 SEHNR, CDR2 FQNEAQ (reference sequence). DNA for the CDR3: TGTGCCAGCAGCTTAGTTCCGGTGCAGAACACCGGGGAGCTGTTTTTT. Translation gives CASSLVPVQNTGELFF.

The chain couples TRBV11-3 to TRBJ1-2, with D possibly matching TRBD1 (5 bases). The germline V and J ends were trimmed by 1 base and 0 bases, with 15 bases remaining between them. Germline CDR1 SGHNT, CDR2 YENEEA. This CDR3 is built from 17 residues. CDR3 in amino acids: CASSLGRRRDPNYGYTF. The DNA of the CDR3 is TGTGCCAGCAGCTTAGGAAGACGGCGGGACCCTAACTATGGCTACACCTTC. The full variable domain, its missing parts supplied by reference TRBV11-3 and TRBJ1-2, is EAGVVQSPRYKIIEKKQPVAFWCNPISGHNTLYWYLQNLGQGPELLIRYENEEAVDDSQLPKDRFSAERLKGVDSTLKIQPAELGDSAVYLCASSLGRRRDPNYGYTFGSGTRLTVV.

This sequence joins TRBV19 and TRBJ2-7, with D perhaps matching TRBD2 (6 bases). Deletions cut 6 bases from V and 0 bases from J, with 9 bases between. CDR1 is LNHDA and CDR2 is SQIVND in the germline V gene (reference sequence). CDR3 length: 13 residues. In nucleotides, the CDR3 is TGTGCCAGTAGGGCGGGGAGCTCCTACGAGCAGTACTTC. Protein product: CASRAGSSYEQYF.

The rearrangement uses TRBV20-1 and TRBJ2-3; D is possibly TRBD2 (5 bases). In germline, CDR1 is DFQATT, CDR2 SNEGSKA (reference sequence). V dropped 8 bases and J dropped 10 bases, with 16 bases sitting between them. The CDR3 runs to 11 residues. The CDR3 region has the DNA TGCAGTCGCATTCTCCTGGAGGCGCAGTATTTT. It encodes CSRILLEAQYF.

This chain joins TRBV5-1 and TRBJ2-2, with 7 bases matching TRBD2. This CDR3 is built from 15 residues. Germline values: CDR1 SGHRS, CDR2 YFSETQ. Trimming removed 1 base from V and 1 base from J; junction bases left unmatched: 1. CDR3 protein: CASSLTSENTGELFF. The CDR3 coding sequence is TGCGCCAGCAGCTTGACTAGCGAGAACACCGGGGAGCTGTTTTTT. Supplemented by reference TRBV5-1 and TRBJ2-2, the full variable domain reads KAGVTQTPRYLIKTRGQQVTLSCSPISGHRSVSWYQQTPGQGLQFLFEYFSETQRNKGNFPGRFSGRQFSNSRSEMNVSTLELGDSALYLCASSLTSENTGELFFGEGSRLTVL.

The CDR3 reads CASSGTGRSHGYTF. DNA of the CDR3: TGTGCCAGCAGTGGGACAGGCCGATCCCATGGCTACACCTTC. The rearrangement uses TRBV28 and TRBJ1-2; 8 nucleotides line up with TRBD1. CDR1 is MDHEN and CDR2 is SYDVKM in the germline V gene. The CDR3 length is 14 residues. Trimming removed 5 bases from V and 6 bases from J; junction bases left unmatched: 8.

The CDR3 DNA reads TGTGCCAGCAGCCTCCCGGGACTAGCGGGGGGGCCTCGTGGGGCCAACGTCCTGACTTTC. This encodes CASSLPGLAGGPRGANVLTF. The V call is TRBV5-8, the J call TRBJ2-6, with TRBD2 matching over 16 bases. After removal of 4 bases from V and 3 bases from J, the junction contained 10 bases not matched to a gene. Germline values: CDR1 SGHTS, CDR2 YDEGEE. This CDR3 spans 20 amino acids. The full variable domain, rest sourced from reference TRBV5-8 and TRBJ2-6, is EAGVTQSPTHLIKTRGQQATLRCSPISGHTSVYWYQQALGLGLQFLLWYDEGEERNRGNFPPRFSGRQFPNYSSELNVNALELEDSALYLCASSLPGLAGGPRGANVLTFGAGSRLTVL.

This chain joins TRBV9 and TRBJ1-2; D is unresolved. CDR3 size: 18 residues. Germline V CDR1 and CDR2: SGDLS, YYNGEE. V lost 4 bases, J lost 6 bases, and 28 bases lay in between. CDR3 sequence (DNA): TGTGCCAGCAGCACTAGTCCCGAATCTTGGGCCTTTACTGATGGCTACACCTTC. Residues: CASSTSPESWAFTDGYTF.

This rearrangement joins TRBV30 to TRBJ2-3, with 7 bases aligning to TRBD2. There are 14 residues in the CDR3. Germline loops: CDR1 GTSNPN, CDR2 SVGIG (reference sequence). After removal of 2 bases from V and 2 bases from J, the junction contained 4 bases not matched to a gene. The CDR3 sequence: CAWSKRGLTDTQYF. CDR3 nucleotide sequence: TGTGCCTGGAGTAAGCGGGGACTCACAGATACGCAGTATTTT.

There are many counts of this clone. This chain uses TRBV28 with TRBJ1-5; D is uncertain. The V gene lost 3 bases and the J gene lost 1 base, with 10 bases spanning the gap. This CDR3 contains 15 residues. Looked up from germline, CDR1 is MDHEN and CDR2 is SYDVKM. CDR3 DNA sequence: TGTGCCAGCAGTTTGCGGTTAACGAGCAATCAGCCCCAGCATTTT. Encoded protein: CASSLRLTSNQPQHF.

This clone was observed a single time. This sequence joins TRBV18 and TRBJ2-2; 16 nucleotides line up with TRBD2. Germline values: CDR1 KGHSH, CDR2 LQKENI. J lost 0 bases, V lost 3 bases, and 4 bases had no gene match. This CDR3 is built from 19 residues. CDR3 loop: CASSPGTSGRATNTGELFF. DNA of the CDR3: TGTGCCAGCTCACCTGGGACTAGCGGGAGGGCCACGAACACCGGGGAGCTGTTTTTT.

V usage is TRBV28 and J usage is TRBJ2-3, with 8 bases aligning to TRBD1. The CDR3 is 15 amino acids. J lost 3 bases, V lost 2 bases, and 4 bases had no gene match. CDR1 is MDHEN and CDR2 is SYDVKM in the germline V gene. CDR3 DNA: TGTGCCAGCAGTTTAGGGAGGACAGGGACAGATACGCAGTATTTT. Its translation: CASSLGRTGTDTQYF.

This chain uses TRBV28 with TRBJ1-5; unclear D gene. V was cut by 1 base and J by 5 bases, with 9 bases left in between. The CDR3 contains 14 residues. Germline V CDR1 and CDR2: MDHEN, SYDVKM. This CDR3 reads CASSLFTRYQPQHF. In DNA, the CDR3 is TGTGCCAGCAGTTTATTTACGCGATATCAGCCCCAGCATTTT.

J is TRBJ2-1 and V is TRBV24-1, with 8 bases identical to TRBD2. J gave up 6 bases and V 3 bases, and 9 bases lay outside the gene matches. CDR1 is KGHDR and CDR2 is SFDVKD in the germline V gene. The CDR3 totals 16 residues. Written as DNA, the CDR3 is TGTGCCACCAGTGATACCGGGACTAGAGTCATCAATGAGCAGTTCTTC. It is translated as CATSDTGTRVINEQFF.

This clone was observed once. The J gene is TRBJ1-1, the V gene TRBV7-9; D possibly corresponds to TRBD1 (5 bases). The CDR3 runs to 12 residues. V was cut by 3 bases and J by 8 bases, with 10 bases left in between. Per germline, CDR1 SEHNR and CDR2 FQNEAQ (reference sequence). The CDR3 region is CASSLAGWEAFF. The CDR3 DNA reads as TGTGCCAGCAGCTTGGCAGGGTGGGAAGCTTTCTTT.

As to this clone: Additional DNA sequences in this sample encode the identical CDR3. This chain links TRBV6-6 with TRBJ1-2; 7 bases are shared with TRBD1. The CDR3 loop spans 13 amino acids. Germline V gene lookup returns CDR1 MNHNY and CDR2 SVGAGI (reference sequence). J gave up 3 bases and V 5 bases, and 3 bases lay outside the gene matches. CDR3 bases: TGTGCCAGCAGTCCAACAGGGGACTATGGCTACACCTTC. It encodes CASSPTGDYGYTF.

This clone was seen only once. V is TRBV10-3 and J is TRBJ2-7; D might be TRBD1 (5 bases). This CDR3 region has 13 residues. V lost 5 bases and J 2 bases, leaving 10 bases between the germline ends. Looked up from germline, CDR1 is ENHRY and CDR2 is SYGVKD. The CDR3 here is CAISLDTTYEQYF. CDR3 sequence (DNA): TGTGCCATCAGTTTGGACACCACCTACGAGCAGTACTTC.

This chain links TRBV6-6 with TRBJ2-6; possibly TRBD2 for D (6 bases). CDR1 is MNHNY, CDR2 SVGAGI, per germline (reference sequence). The CDR3 covers 18 residues. The V gene lost 5 bases and the J gene lost 0 bases, with 17 bases spanning the gap. CDR3 sequence: CASSPSGLPGSGANVLTF. The CDR3, as DNA: TGTGCCAGCAGTCCCTCGGGACTCCCGGGCTCTGGGGCCAACGTCCTGACTTTC.

This clone has just one count. This chain joins TRBV5-4 and TRBJ2-1; 9 bases fit TRBD1. The germline V gene has CDR1 SGHNT and CDR2 YYREEE (reference sequence). The CDR3 extends over 15 amino acids. J lost 6 bases, V lost 2 bases, and 6 bases had no gene match. CDR3 loop: CASSLGTGWLNEQFF. DNA of the CDR3: TGTGCCAGCAGCTTAGGGACAGGGTGGCTCAATGAGCAGTTCTTC. Filled out from reference TRBV5-4 and TRBJ2-1, the complete variable domain reads ETGVTQSPTHLIKTRGQQVTLRCSSQSGHNTVSWYQQALGQGPQFIFQYYREEENGRGNFPPRFSGLQFPNYSSELNVNALELDDSALYLCASSLGTGWLNEQFFGPGTRLTVL.

This clone is a singleton in its sample. As DNA, the CDR3 is TGTGCCAGCAGTTCAAAACAGGATTCACCCCTCCACTTT. Its protein is CASSSKQDSPLHF. This chain connects TRBV12-3 or TRBV12-4 to TRBJ1-6; possible D gene TRBD1, 5 bases. The CDR3 runs 13 residues. The V end was cut by 4 bases, the J end by 8 bases, with 9 bases between.

Note on this clone: At the DNA level, this CDR3 is encoded by other sequences in the same sample as well. The chain carries TRBV19 and TRBJ2-2; D gene ambiguous. The CDR3 extends over 13 amino acids. With 3 bases removed from V and 5 bases from J, the gap between germline ends came to 7 bases. CDR1 LNHDA and CDR2 SQIVND come from the germline V gene (reference sequence). The DNA for the CDR3 is TGTGCCAGTAGTATGGTACGGACCGGGGAGCTGTTTTTT. The encoded protein is CASSMVRTGELFF.